Reported below is one T cell receptor (beta chain). Its antigen is unidentified. Using immunoSEQ multiplex PCR, the repertoire was profiled, and TCRdb retains in-frame clones only, with some absent. The sample has tens of thousands of clones, around 94% seen once. The data are from a study of T cells in localized non-small cell lung cancer. Study-level points and caveats: Higher T cell density in the blood was associated with longer overall survival, whereas higher adjacent-lung clonality associated with shorter survival. Paired adjacent lung recovered a median approximately 57 of the top 100 tumor clones. The greatest T cell clonality was found in uninvolved adjacent lung (higher than in tumor). As only one tumor region underwent sequencing, heterogeneity remains possible.

This CDR3 is built from 14 residues. Trimming removed 4 bases from V and 1 base from J, with 11 bases in between. Germline CDR1 reads SGHRS; CDR2 reads YFSETQ. The TCR comes from a woman aged 40 to 75 with stage I lung adenocarcinoma. The sample here was peripheral blood, taken before any cancer treatment. V is TRBV5-1 and J is TRBJ1-1; D gene unclear. The CDR3 reads CASSLLTTNTEAFF. The CDR3 DNA reads as TGCGCCAGCAGCCTTCTGACAACGAACACTGAAGCTTTCTTT.